A selection of T cell receptor beta chains follows, all from one sample in a study of blood T cells in healthy people across ages. TCRdb reprocessed the 5' RACE reads via MiXCR and lists one record per CDR3 protein. The sample holds 800,000 or so distinct CDR3 sequences, about 25% seen once. This same sample was also part of a study on T cells of mothers and their children.

Material for sequencing was blood. These receptors were collected from a boy younger than 18 in good health. Each CDR3 is given with its conserved first and last residue. Each record gives: CDR3 protein, CDR3 DNA, D gene, V gene, J gene, clone size. The D gene is left open where the match is weak. Clone size, where shown, is once, few, many, or a class for clones that have expanded.

CDR3: CASSRDGPFGEQYF
DNA: TGTGCCAGCTCCCGGGACGGCCCTTTCGGCGAGCAGTACTTC
D: .
V: TRBV6-5
J: TRBJ2-7
size: few

CDR3: CASSLRGRGVGSYEQYF
DNA: TGTGCCAGCAGCTTACGCGGGAGAGGGGTGGGGTCCTACGAGCAGTACTTC
D: TRBD2
V: TRBV11-2
J: TRBJ2-7
size: once

CDR3: CASSIDGSPYNEQFF
DNA: TGTGCCAGTAGTATAGACGGGAGCCCTTACAATGAGCAGTTCTTC
D: .
V: TRBV19
J: TRBJ2-1
size: .

CDR3: CASSLAETEKLLF
DNA: TGTGCCAGCAGTTTAGCCGAAACGGAAAAACTGCTTTTT
D: .
V: TRBV12-3/TRBV12-4
J: TRBJ1-4
size: .

CDR3: CASRPGLAEYNEQFF
DNA: TGTGCCAGCAGACCGGGACTAGCGGAATACAATGAGCAGTTCTTC
D: TRBD2
V: TRBV12-3/TRBV12-4
J: TRBJ2-1
size: .

CDR3: CASSQGLALNNEQFF
DNA: TGTGCCAGCAGCCAGGGACTAGCGCTAAACAATGAGCAGTTCTTC
D: TRBD2
V: TRBV7-6
J: TRBJ2-1
size: .

CDR3: CASSQEPQLWRANIQYF
DNA: TGCGCCAGCAGCCAAGAGCCCCAACTTTGGAGGGCAAACATTCAGTACTTC
D: .
V: TRBV4-1
J: TRBJ2-4
size: .

CDR3: CSVEDHGTAEETQYF
DNA: TGCAGCGTTGAGGACCATGGGACAGCCGAAGAGACCCAGTACTTC
D: TRBD1
V: TRBV29-1
J: TRBJ2-5
size: .

CDR3: CASRLGTGGWETQYF
DNA: TGTGCCAGCAGGCTCGGGACAGGGGGTTGGGAGACCCAGTACTTC
D: TRBD1
V: TRBV6-2/TRBV6-3
J: TRBJ2-5
size: .

CDR3: CASTGLRGPYEQYF
DNA: TGTGCCAGCACCGGGCTTCGGGGGCCCTACGAGCAGTACTTC
D: .
V: TRBV12-3/TRBV12-4
J: TRBJ2-7
size: .

CDR3: CASSLRPGRGKNIQYF
DNA: TGTGCCAGCAGCTTACGTCCAGGGAGAGGCAAAAACATTCAGTACTTC
D: .
V: TRBV11-2
J: TRBJ2-4
size: many

CDR3: CASSYGTEVSIQYF
DNA: TGTGCCAGCAGTTACGGTACCGAAGTGAGCATTCAGTACTTC
D: .
V: TRBV6-2/TRBV6-3
J: TRBJ2-4
size: many

CDR3: CASSVEDFQGLPTYNEQFF
DNA: TGTGCCAGCAGCGTAGAGGATTTCCAGGGTCTCCCCACCTACAATGAGCAGTTCTTC
D: .
V: TRBV7-9
J: TRBJ2-1
size: few

CDR3: CASSLTPRDSRSPLHF
DNA: TGTGCCAGCAGCCTCACGCCCCGGGATTCGAGGTCGCCCCTCCACTTT
D: .
V: TRBV6-6
J: TRBJ1-6
size: .

CDR3: CASSRGGLAGTYNEQFF
DNA: TGTGCCAGCAGTCGGGGGGGACTAGCGGGAACCTACAATGAGCAGTTCTTC
D: TRBD2
V: TRBV6-1
J: TRBJ2-1
size: .

CDR3: CASSLGQGAIEQFF
DNA: TGTGCCAGCAGCTTAGGACAGGGGGCCATCGAGCAGTTCTTC
D: TRBD1
V: TRBV11-2
J: TRBJ2-1
size: few

CDR3: CASSLVGTGVEKLFF
DNA: TGCGCCAGCAGCTTGGTCGGGACAGGGGTTGAAAAACTGTTTTTT
D: TRBD1
V: TRBV5-1
J: TRBJ1-4
size: once

CDR3: CATSSIQGAGYEQYF
DNA: TGTGCCACCAGCAGCATCCAGGGGGCGGGGTACGAGCAGTACTTC
D: TRBD1
V: TRBV15
J: TRBJ2-7
size: .

CDR3: CASSFRGRYGYTF
DNA: TGTGCCAGCAGTTTCAGGGGGCGGTATGGCTACACCTTC
D: TRBD1
V: TRBV28
J: TRBJ1-2
size: few

CDR3: CSAPWVLASGNIQYF
DNA: TGCAGTGCTCCCTGGGTACTAGCCTCTGGGAACATTCAGTACTTC
D: .
V: TRBV20-1
J: TRBJ2-4
size: .

CDR3: CSARPTGFDEQYF
DNA: TGCAGTGCTAGGCCGACAGGGTTTGACGAGCAGTACTTC
D: TRBD1
V: TRBV20-1
J: TRBJ2-7
size: .

CDR3: CASSLATDIQYF
DNA: TGTGCCAGCAGCTTAGCAACAGACATTCAGTACTTC
D: .
V: TRBV7-9
J: TRBJ2-4
size: .

CDR3: CSVWRSGANVLTF
DNA: TGCAGCGTCTGGAGATCAGGGGCCAACGTCCTGACTTTC
D: .
V: TRBV29-1
J: TRBJ2-6
size: .

CDR3: CAISKTGGEDEKLFF
DNA: TGTGCCATCAGTAAGACAGGGGGCGAGGATGAAAAACTGTTTTTT
D: TRBD1
V: TRBV10-3
J: TRBJ1-4
size: .

CDR3: CSVVSANGNEQFF
DNA: TGCAGCGTTGTAAGCGCTAATGGCAATGAGCAGTTCTTC
D: .
V: TRBV29-1
J: TRBJ2-1
size: .

CDR3: CASKGTSGREGNEQFF
DNA: TGTGCCAGCAAGGGGACTAGCGGGAGGGAAGGCAATGAGCAGTTCTTC
D: TRBD2
V: TRBV6-6
J: TRBJ2-1
size: .

CDR3: CASSLAGTQETQYF
DNA: TGTGCCAGCAGTTTAGCGGGTACTCAAGAGACCCAGTACTTC
D: TRBD2
V: TRBV7-2
J: TRBJ2-5
size: many

CDR3: CSASLQMGVEERYGYTF
DNA: TGCAGTGCTAGCCTACAGATGGGGGTGGAGGAGCGGTATGGCTACACCTTC
D: .
V: TRBV20-1
J: TRBJ1-2
size: few

CDR3: CASSLQAGEETQYF
DNA: TGTGCCAGCAGCTTACAAGCGGGAGAAGAGACCCAGTATTTC
D: TRBD2
V: TRBV7-3
J: TRBJ2-5
size: few

CDR3: CASSSWDQETQYF
DNA: TGTGCCAGCAGCTCGTGGGACCAAGAGACCCAGTACTTC
D: .
V: TRBV13
J: TRBJ2-5
size: .

CDR3: CASSLTTTSYNEQFF
DNA: TGCGCCAGCAGCTTGACCACGACGTCCTACAATGAGCAGTTCTTC
D: .
V: TRBV5-1
J: TRBJ2-1
size: .

CDR3: CASTGPPSGRGEQFF
DNA: TGTGCCAGCACCGGCCCTCCTAGCGGGAGAGGGGAGCAGTTCTTC
D: TRBD2
V: TRBV12-3/TRBV12-4
J: TRBJ2-1
size: .

CDR3: CSVGAMGAYCYTF
DNA: TGCAGCGTTGGGGCGATGGGGGCCTATTGCTACACCTTC
D: .
V: TRBV29-1
J: TRBJ1-2
size: .

CDR3: CASSLPGLAGSDTQYF
DNA: TGTGCCAGCAGCTTACCAGGACTAGCGGGGTCAGATACGCAGTATTTT
D: TRBD2
V: TRBV12-3/TRBV12-4
J: TRBJ2-3
size: .

CDR3: CASSPGVGVINEKLFF
DNA: TGTGCCAGCAGCCCTGGCGTGGGGGTGATTAATGAAAAACTGTTTTTT
D: .
V: TRBV12-3/TRBV12-4
J: TRBJ1-4
size: few

CDR3: CSARAEGGPYNEQFF
DNA: TGCAGTGCTAGAGCAGAAGGGGGCCCCTACAATGAGCAGTTCTTC
D: TRBD1
V: TRBV20-1
J: TRBJ2-1
size: .

CDR3: CASSPDTTDTQYF
DNA: TGTGCCAGCAGTCCAGATACCACAGATACGCAGTATTTT
D: .
V: TRBV7-9
J: TRBJ2-3
size: .

CDR3: CASSLGVGTGEQETQYF
DNA: TGTGCCAGCAGCTTGGGGGTAGGGACAGGGGAGCAAGAGACCCAGTACTTC
D: TRBD1
V: TRBV7-9
J: TRBJ2-5
size: few

CDR3: CASSGSEGLADQNEQFF
DNA: TGTGCCAGCAGTGGGTCAGAGGGTCTAGCGGATCAAAATGAGCAGTTCTTC
D: TRBD2
V: TRBV28
J: TRBJ2-1
size: .

CDR3: CASRETSSQTNEQFF
DNA: TGTGCCAGCAGGGAGACTAGCTCCCAGACCAATGAGCAGTTCTTC
D: TRBD2
V: TRBV7-9
J: TRBJ2-1
size: few

CDR3: CASRVDRGRQNIQYF
DNA: TGTGCCAGCAGGGTCGACAGGGGGCGGCAAAACATTCAGTACTTC
D: TRBD1
V: TRBV2
J: TRBJ2-4
size: .

CDR3: CSARRLGSGLNPYEQYF
DNA: TGCAGTGCTCGACGGCTGGGTAGCGGGTTGAACCCCTACGAGCAATACTTC
D: TRBD2
V: TRBV20-1
J: TRBJ2-7
size: .

CDR3: CASSQLGSGTDTQYF
DNA: TGTGCCAGCAGCCAACTAGGATCGGGCACAGATACGCAGTATTTT
D: .
V: TRBV6-6
J: TRBJ2-3
size: few

CDR3: CASSQWPGQGDQESNEQFF
DNA: TGTGCCAGCAGCCAATGGCCCGGACAGGGGGACCAAGAATCCAATGAGCAGTTCTTC
D: TRBD1
V: TRBV13
J: TRBJ2-1
size: few

CDR3: CASRKQENNEQFF
DNA: TGTGCCAGCAGGAAACAGGAGAACAATGAGCAGTTCTTC
D: .
V: TRBV6-5
J: TRBJ2-1
size: few

CDR3: CSASRGGRSYNEQFF
DNA: TGCAGTGCTAGCAGGGGGGGCCGGTCCTACAATGAGCAGTTCTTC
D: .
V: TRBV20-1
J: TRBJ2-1
size: few

CDR3: CASSATGGSNQPQHF
DNA: TGTGCCAGCAGTGCGACCGGGGGGAGCAATCAGCCCCAGCATTTT
D: .
V: TRBV25-1
J: TRBJ1-5
size: few

CDR3: CATRDRLAGNTIYF
DNA: TGTGCCACCCGTGACAGGCTTGCTGGAAACACCATATATTTT
D: .
V: TRBV6-5
J: TRBJ1-3
size: .

CDR3: CASSSGSSGATDTQYF
DNA: TGCGCCAGCAGCTCGGGATCTAGCGGGGCAACAGATACGCAGTATTTT
D: TRBD2
V: TRBV5-1
J: TRBJ2-3
size: few

CDR3: CASSLAGTTTDTQYF
DNA: TGCGCCAGCAGCTTGGCCGGGACTACGACAGATACGCAGTATTTT
D: TRBD2
V: TRBV5-1
J: TRBJ2-3
size: few

CDR3: CASSQAGVNTEAFF
DNA: TGTGCCAGCAGCCAAGCGGGCGTAAACACTGAAGCTTTCTTT
D: .
V: TRBV14
J: TRBJ1-1
size: .

CDR3: CASSLRRDTGELFF
DNA: TGTGCCAGCAGCTTGCGCAGGGACACCGGGGAGCTGTTTTTT
D: .
V: TRBV5-5
J: TRBJ2-2
size: .

CDR3: CASSPRGAAGGPRSSYNEQFF
DNA: TGCGCCAGCAGCCCTAGGGGGGCAGCGGGAGGCCCCAGGAGCTCCTACAATGAGCAGTTCTTC
D: TRBD2
V: TRBV4-1
J: TRBJ2-1
size: .